Detailed here is one TCR beta chain. The record originates from a study of CD8 T cells in Susac syndrome. RNA was extracted with the RNeasy kit, and a quantity of about 0.45 to 1 ug was reverse transcribed using random hexamers. TCRdb processed the immunoSEQ multiplex PCR reads anew with MiXCR; each CDR3 protein has one entry. The sample consists of fewer than 150,000 distinct CDR3 sequences, around 95% of them appearing once. CDR3 length: 14 amino acids. V lost 8 bases and J lost 3, with 16 bases in between. Germline values: CDR1 MNHNY, CDR2 SVGAGI (reference sequence). This rearrangement joins TRBV6-6 to TRBJ1-1; D might be TRBD1 (5 bases). This TCR was recovered from a human donor with Susac syndrome. Sequenced: CD8+ T cells from PBMCs. The CDR3 DNA reads as TGTGCCAGCGACTCCGGGACTGCGGACACTGAAGCTTTCTTT. Translation gives CASDSGTADTEAFF.